Reported below is one T cell receptor (beta chain). The antigen is unknown. This table comes from immunoSEQ multiplex PCR, and its TCRdb copy is limited to in-frame clones, with some not included. The sample has about 460,000 clones, around 77% seen once. This CDR3 spans 14 amino acids. Germline CDR1 is SNHLY and CDR2 is FYNNEI. Trimming took off 7 bases at V and 3 bases at J, with 15 bases between the two ends. This entry comes from a study of shared clonotypes between healthy human individuals. Findings and limits, study-wide: How much donors shared clonotypes was expected to be affected by sequencing depth.

The sequenced sample consisted of PBMCs. The receptor was isolated from a woman aged 40 to 55 in good health. Some clones in this sample may be carry-over from other donors' samples. The rearrangement links TRBV2 to TRBJ1-1; no definite D call. CDR3 in DNA: TGTGCCAGCAAAAAGTCAAGCTACGACACTGAAGCTTTCTTT. As protein: CASKKSSYDTEAFF. Full variable domain (outside the CDR3, taken from reference TRBV2 and TRBJ1-1): EPEVTQTPSHQVTQMGQEVILRCVPISNHLYFYWYRQILGQKVEFLVSFYNNEISEKSEIFDDQFSVERPDGSNFTLKIRSTKLEDSAMYFCASKKSSYDTEAFFGQGTRLTVV.